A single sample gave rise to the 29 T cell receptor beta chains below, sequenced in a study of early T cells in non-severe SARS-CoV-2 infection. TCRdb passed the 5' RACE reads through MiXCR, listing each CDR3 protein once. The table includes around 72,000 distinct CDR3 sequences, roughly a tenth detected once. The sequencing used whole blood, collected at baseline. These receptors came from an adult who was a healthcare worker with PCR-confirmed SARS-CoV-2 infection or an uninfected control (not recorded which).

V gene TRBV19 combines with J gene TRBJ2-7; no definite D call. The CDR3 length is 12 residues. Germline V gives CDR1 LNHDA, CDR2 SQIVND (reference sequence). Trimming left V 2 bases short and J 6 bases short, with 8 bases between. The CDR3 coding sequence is TGTGCCAGTAGTATATCGGGCGGCGAGCAGTACTTC. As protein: CASSISGGEQYF.

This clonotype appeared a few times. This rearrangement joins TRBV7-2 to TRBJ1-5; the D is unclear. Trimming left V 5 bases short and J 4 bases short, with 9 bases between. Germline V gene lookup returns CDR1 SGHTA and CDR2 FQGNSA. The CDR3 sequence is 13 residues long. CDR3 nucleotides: TGTGCCAGCAGCCTGAGGATGAATCAGCCCCAGCATTTT. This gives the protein CASSLRMNQPQHF.

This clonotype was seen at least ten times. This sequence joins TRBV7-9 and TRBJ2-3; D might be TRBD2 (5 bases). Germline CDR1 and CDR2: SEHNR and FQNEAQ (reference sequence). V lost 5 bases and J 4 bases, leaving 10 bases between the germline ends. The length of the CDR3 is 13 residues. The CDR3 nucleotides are TGTGCCAGCAGCCCCCGAGGGCCAGATACGCAGTATTTT. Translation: CASSPRGPDTQYF.

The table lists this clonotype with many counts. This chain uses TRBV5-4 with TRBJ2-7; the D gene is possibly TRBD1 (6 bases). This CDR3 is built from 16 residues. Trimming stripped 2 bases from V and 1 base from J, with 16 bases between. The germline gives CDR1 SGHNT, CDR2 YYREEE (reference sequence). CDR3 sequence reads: CASSFSVLQGSYEQYF. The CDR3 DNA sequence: TGTGCCAGCAGCTTCAGCGTTTTACAGGGATCCTACGAGCAGTACTTC.

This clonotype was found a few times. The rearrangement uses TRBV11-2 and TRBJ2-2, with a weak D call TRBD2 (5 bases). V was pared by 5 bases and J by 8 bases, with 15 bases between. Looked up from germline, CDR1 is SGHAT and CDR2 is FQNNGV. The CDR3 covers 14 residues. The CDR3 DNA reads TGTGCCAGCAGCCCACCCCGAGGGAGAGGGGAGCTGTTTTTT. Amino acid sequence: CASSPPRGRGELFF.

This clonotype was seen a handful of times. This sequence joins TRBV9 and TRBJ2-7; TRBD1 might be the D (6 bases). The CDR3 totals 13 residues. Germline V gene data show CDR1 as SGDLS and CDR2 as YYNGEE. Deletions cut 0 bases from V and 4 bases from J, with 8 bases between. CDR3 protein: CASSVDTGYEQYF. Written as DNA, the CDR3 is TGTGCCAGCAGCGTAGACACAGGGTACGAGCAGTACTTC.

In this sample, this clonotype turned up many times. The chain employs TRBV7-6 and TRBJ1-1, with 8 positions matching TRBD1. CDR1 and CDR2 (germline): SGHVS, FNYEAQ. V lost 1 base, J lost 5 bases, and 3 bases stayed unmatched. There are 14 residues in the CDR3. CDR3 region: CASSLGTGSTEAFF. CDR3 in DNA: TGTGCCAGCAGCTTAGGGACAGGGTCTACTGAAGCTTTCTTT.

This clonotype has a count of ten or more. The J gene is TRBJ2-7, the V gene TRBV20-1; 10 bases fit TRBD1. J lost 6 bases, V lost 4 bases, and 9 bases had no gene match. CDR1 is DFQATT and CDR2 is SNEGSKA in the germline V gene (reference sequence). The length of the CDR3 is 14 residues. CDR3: CSATSGTGEAEQYF. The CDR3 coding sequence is TGCAGTGCTACTTCTGGGACAGGGGAGGCCGAGCAGTACTTC.

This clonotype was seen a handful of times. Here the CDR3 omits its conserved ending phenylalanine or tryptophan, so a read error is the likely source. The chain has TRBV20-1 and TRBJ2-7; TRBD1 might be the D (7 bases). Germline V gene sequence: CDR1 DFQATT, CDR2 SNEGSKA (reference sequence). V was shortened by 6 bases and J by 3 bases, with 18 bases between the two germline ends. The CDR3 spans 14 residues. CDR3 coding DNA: TGCAGTGCGGAACGAGCAGGGGGGTTCTACGAGCAGTACTAC. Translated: CSAERAGGFYEQYY.

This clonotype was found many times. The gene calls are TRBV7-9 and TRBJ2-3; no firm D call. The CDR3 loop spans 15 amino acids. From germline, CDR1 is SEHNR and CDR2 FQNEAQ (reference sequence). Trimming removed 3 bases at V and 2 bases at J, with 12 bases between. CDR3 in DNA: TGTGCCAGCAGCTTCCTGGCAATGACCACAGATACGCAGTATTTT. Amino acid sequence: CASSFLAMTTDTQYF.

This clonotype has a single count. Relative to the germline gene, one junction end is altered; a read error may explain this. CDR3 amino acids: CASSRTVNTGELFF. Here the CDR3 DNA reads TGTGCTAGCAGCCGGACTGTGAACACCGGGGAGCTGTTTTTT. The chain recombines TRBV7-7 with TRBJ2-2; TRBD2 might be the D (5 bases). CDR3 length: 14 residues. CDR1 is SSHAT, CDR2 FNYEAQ, per germline (reference sequence).

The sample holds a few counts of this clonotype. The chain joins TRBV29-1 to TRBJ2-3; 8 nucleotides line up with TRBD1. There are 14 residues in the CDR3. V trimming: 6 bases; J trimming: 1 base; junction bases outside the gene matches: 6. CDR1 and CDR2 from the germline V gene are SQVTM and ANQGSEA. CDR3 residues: CSVRQTGGTDTQYF. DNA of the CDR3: TGCAGCGTCCGCCAGACAGGGGGCACAGATACGCAGTATTTT.

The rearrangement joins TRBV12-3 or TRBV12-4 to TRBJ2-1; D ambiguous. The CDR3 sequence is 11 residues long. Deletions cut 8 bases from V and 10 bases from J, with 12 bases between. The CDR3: CASGRLGEQFF. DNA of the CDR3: TGTGCCAGCGGCCGGTTAGGCGAGCAGTTCTTC.

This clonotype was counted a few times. CDR3 sequence: CSAARGAWYNEQFF. The CDR3 nucleotides read TGCAGCGCTGCTCGGGGGGCCTGGTACAATGAGCAGTTCTTC. The chain employs TRBV29-1 and TRBJ2-1; the D gene is possibly TRBD2 (7 bases). Germline lookup yields CDR1 SQVTM and CDR2 ANQGSEA. V lost 7 bases, J lost 4 bases, and 17 bases lay in between. This CDR3 contains 14 residues.

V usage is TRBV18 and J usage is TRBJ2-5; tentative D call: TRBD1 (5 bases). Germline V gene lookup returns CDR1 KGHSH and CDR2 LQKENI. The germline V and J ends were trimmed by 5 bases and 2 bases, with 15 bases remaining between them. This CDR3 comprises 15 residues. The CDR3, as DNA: TGTGCCAGCTCATCTAGGGGCCTGGTTCAAGAGACCCAGTACTTC. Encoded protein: CASSSRGLVQETQYF.

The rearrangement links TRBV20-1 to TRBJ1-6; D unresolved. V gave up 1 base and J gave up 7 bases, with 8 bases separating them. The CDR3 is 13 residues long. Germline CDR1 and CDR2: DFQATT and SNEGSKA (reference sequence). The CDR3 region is CSARGAQNSPLHF. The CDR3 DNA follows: TGCAGTGCTAGAGGGGCTCAAAATTCACCCCTCCACTTT.

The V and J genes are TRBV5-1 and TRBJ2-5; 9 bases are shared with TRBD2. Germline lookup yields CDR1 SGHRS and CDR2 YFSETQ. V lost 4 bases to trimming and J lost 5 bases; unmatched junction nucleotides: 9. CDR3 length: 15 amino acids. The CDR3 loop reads CASSRLLAGRETQYF. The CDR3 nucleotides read TGCGCCAGCAGCCGACTTCTAGCGGGGAGGGAGACCCAGTACTTC.

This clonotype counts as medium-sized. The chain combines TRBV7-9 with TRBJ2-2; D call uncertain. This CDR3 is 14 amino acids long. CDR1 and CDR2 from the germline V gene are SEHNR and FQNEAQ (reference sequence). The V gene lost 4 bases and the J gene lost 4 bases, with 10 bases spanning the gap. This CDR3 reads CASSSTPSTGELFF. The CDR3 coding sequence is TGTGCCAGCAGCTCCACACCTTCCACCGGGGAGCTGTTTTTT. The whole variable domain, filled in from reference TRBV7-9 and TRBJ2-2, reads DTGVSQNPRHKITKRGQNVTFRCDPISEHNRLYWYRQTLGQGPEFLTYFQNEAQLEKSRLLSDRFSAERPKGSFSTLEIQRTEQGDSAMYLCASSSTPSTGELFFGEGSRLTVL.

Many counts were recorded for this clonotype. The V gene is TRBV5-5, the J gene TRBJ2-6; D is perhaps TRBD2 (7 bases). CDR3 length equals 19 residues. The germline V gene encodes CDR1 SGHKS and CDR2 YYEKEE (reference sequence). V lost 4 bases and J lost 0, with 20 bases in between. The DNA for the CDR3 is TGTGCCAGCAGCGCCAGCTTGGCGGGGGCCTACTCTGGGGCCAACGTCCTGACTTTC. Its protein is CASSASLAGAYSGANVLTF.

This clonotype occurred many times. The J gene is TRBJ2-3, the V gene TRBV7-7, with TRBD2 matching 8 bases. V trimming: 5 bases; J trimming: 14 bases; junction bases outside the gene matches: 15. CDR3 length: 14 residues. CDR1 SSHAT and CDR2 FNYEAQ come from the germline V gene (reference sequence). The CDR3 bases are TGTGCCAGCAGCAAAGATTCCGGGACTAGATTGATGTATTTT. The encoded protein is CASSKDSGTRLMYF.

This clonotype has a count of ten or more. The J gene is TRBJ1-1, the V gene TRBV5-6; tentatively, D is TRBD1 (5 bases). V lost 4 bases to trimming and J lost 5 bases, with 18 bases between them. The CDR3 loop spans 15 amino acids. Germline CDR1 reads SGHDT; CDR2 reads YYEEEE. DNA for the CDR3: TGTGCCAGCAGCCGCTCTCCGCGGGGGGAAACTGAAGCTTTCTTT. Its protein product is CASSRSPRGETEAFF. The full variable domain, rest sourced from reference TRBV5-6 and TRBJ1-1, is DAGVTQSPTHLIKTRGQQVTLRCSPKSGHDTVSWYQQALGQGPQFIFQYYEEEERQRGNFPDRFSGHQFPNYSSELNVNALLLGDSALYLCASSRSPRGETEAFFGQGTRLTVV.

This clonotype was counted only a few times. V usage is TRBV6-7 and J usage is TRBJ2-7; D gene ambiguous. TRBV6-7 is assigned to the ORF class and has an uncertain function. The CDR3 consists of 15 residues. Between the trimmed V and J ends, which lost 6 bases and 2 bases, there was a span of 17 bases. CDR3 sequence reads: CASSPVTANTYEQYF. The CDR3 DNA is TGTGCCAGCAGCCCAGTCACGGCCAATACCTACGAGCAGTACTTC.

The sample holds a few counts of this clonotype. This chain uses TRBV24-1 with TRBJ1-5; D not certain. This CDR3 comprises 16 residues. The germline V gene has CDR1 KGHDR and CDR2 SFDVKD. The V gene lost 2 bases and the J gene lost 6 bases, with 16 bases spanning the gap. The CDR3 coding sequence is TGTGCCACCAGTGATTCGGACCCCAGGAGAGGTCAGCCCCAGCATTTT. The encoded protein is CATSDSDPRRGQPQHF.

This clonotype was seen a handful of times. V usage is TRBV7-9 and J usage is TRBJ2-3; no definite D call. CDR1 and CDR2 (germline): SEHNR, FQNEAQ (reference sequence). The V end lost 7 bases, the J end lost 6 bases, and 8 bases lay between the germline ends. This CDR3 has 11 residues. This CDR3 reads CASKTVDTQYF. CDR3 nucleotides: TGTGCCAGCAAAACAGTGGATACGCAGTATTTT.

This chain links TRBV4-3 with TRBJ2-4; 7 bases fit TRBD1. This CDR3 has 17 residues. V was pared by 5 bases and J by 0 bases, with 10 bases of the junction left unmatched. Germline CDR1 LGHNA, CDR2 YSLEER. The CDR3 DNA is TGCGCCAGCAGCGAGGCAGGGGGACACCAAGCCAAAAACATTCAGTACTTC. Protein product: CASSEAGGHQAKNIQYF.

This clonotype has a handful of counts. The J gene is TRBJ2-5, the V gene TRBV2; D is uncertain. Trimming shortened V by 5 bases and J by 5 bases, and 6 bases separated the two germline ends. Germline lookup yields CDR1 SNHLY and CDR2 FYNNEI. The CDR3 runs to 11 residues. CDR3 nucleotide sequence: TGTGCCAGCAGTAAATGGGAGACCCAGTACTTC. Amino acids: CASSKWETQYF.

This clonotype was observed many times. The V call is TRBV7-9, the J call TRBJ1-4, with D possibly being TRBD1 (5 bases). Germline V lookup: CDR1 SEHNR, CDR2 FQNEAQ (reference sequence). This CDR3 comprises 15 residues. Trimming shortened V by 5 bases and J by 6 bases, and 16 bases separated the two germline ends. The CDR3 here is CASSPRTGGYEKLFF. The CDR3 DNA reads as TGTGCCAGCAGCCCCCGGACGGGGGGGTATGAAAAACTGTTTTTT.

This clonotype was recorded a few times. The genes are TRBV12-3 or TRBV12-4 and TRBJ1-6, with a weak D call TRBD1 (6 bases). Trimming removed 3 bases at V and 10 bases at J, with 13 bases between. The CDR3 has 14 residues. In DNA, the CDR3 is TGTGCCAGCAGTTTGAGAAGGGGGGTCTCACCCCTCCACTTT. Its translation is CASSLRRGVSPLHF.

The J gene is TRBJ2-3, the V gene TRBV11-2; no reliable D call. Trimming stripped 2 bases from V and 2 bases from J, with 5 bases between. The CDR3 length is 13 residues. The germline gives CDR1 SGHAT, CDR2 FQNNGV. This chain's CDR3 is CASSLRFTDTQYF. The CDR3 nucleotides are TGTGCCAGCAGCTTAAGGTTCACAGATACGCAGTATTTT.